The clone carrying this T cell receptor beta chain appeared a few times. The antigen is unknown. The sample comes from a study of shared clonotypes between healthy human individuals. Broader study findings: A handful of donors shared 5% to 5.5% of their naive CD4 clonotypes.

TCRdb keeps only in-frame clones here, not all; method: immunoSEQ multiplex PCR. The repertoire holds 2 million to 2.5 million clones, with approximately 96% as singletons. Germline V CDR1 and CDR2: SGHDN, FVKESK. V shed 6 bases and J shed 5 bases, with 11 bases lying between them. The CDR3 loop spans 14 amino acids. The rearrangement joins TRBV14 to TRBJ1-6; possibly TRBD1 for D (5 bases). The TCR sequence derives from a man between 18 and 35 years old in good health. The sample consisted of naive CD4+ T cells sorted from blood. The subset denotes: CD45RA+ positively selected. DNA for the CDR3: TGTGCCAGCAGAGCGACAGCGGATAATTCACCCCTCCACTTT. Protein: CASRATADNSPLHF.